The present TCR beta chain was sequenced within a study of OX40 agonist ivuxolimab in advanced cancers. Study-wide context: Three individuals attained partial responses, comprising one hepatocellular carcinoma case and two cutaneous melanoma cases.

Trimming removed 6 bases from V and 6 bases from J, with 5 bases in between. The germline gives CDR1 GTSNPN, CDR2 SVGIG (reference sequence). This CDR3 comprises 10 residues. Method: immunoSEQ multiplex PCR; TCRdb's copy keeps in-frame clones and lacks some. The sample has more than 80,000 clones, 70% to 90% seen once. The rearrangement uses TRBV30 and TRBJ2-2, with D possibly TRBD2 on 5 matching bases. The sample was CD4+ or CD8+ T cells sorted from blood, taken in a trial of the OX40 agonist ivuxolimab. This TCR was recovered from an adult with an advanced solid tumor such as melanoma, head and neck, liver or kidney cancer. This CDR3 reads CACGAGELFF. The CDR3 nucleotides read TGTGCCTGCGGGGCCGGGGAGCTGTTTTTT.